Listed below are T cell receptor beta chains from one sample, sequenced in a study of blood T cell repertoires in COVID-19. Sequencing used immunoSEQ multiplex PCR; TCRdb keeps in-frame clones, though not all of them. Here the sample spans 80,000 to 100,000 clones, around three quarters being singletons. The sequencing sample was made of peripheral blood. These receptors were obtained from a woman between 65 and 79 years old with acute or convalescent COVID-19. The CDR3 runs from the conserved cysteine through the conserved F or W. Fields, in order: clone size, V gene, J gene, D gene, CDR3 DNA, CDR3 protein. The D gene is left open where the match is weak. Clone sizes are given selectively: once, few, many, or a class where the clone is expanded.

once	TRBV3-1/TRBV3-2	TRBJ1-2	-	TGTGCCAGCAGCCAAGACAGAAACTATGGCTACACCTTC	CASSQDRNYGYTF
few	TRBV19	TRBJ1-5	-	TGTGCCAGTAGCTCTGACAGAAGGAGGGAACAGCCCCAGCATTTT	CASSSDRRREQPQHF
-	TRBV19	TRBJ2-1	TRBD2	TGTGCCAGTAGTATGACTAGCGGGAGTGAGAATGAGCAGTTCTTC	CASSMTSGSENEQFF
-	TRBV13	TRBJ2-7	-	TGTGCCAGCAGCTTAGTCAGGGTCCAAAACGAGCAGTACTTC	CASSLVRVQNEQYF
-	TRBV27	TRBJ2-7	-	TGTGCCAGCAGTTTACTGGCGGGGCCACCGCTTTCTTACGAGCAGTACTTC	CASSLLAGPPLSYEQYF
-	TRBV14	TRBJ2-1	-	TGTGCCAGCAGCCAACGAAGCGGTTGGACCTACAATGAGCAGTTCTTC	CASSQRSGWTYNEQFF
-	TRBV19	TRBJ1-6	TRBD1	TGTGCCAGTAGTATCCAACAGGGGAATTCACCCCTCCACTTT	CASSIQQGNSPLHF
-	TRBV29-1	TRBJ1-2	TRBD1	TGCAGCGTTGCGGGACAGGGGTCTAACTATGGCTACACCTTC	CSVAGQGSNYGYTF
-	TRBV6-2/TRBV6-3	TRBJ2-1	-	TGTGCCAGCAGTGAGGCAGGGGTGGGAAATGAGCAGTTCTTC	CASSEAGVGNEQFF
-	TRBV30	TRBJ1-2	-	TGTGCCTGGAGGCTGGCGGGGGCCGCTAACTATGGCTACACCTTC	CAWRLAGAANYGYTF
-	TRBV28	TRBJ1-2	-	TGTGCCAGCAGTAACCGAGGGCCCCCGAACTATGGCTACACCTTC	CASSNRGPPNYGYTF
few	TRBV29-1	TRBJ2-1	-	TGCAGCGCGACCTGGGGCGCCCGGGAGTTCTTC	CSATWGAREFF
-	TRBV25-1	TRBJ1-2	TRBD1	TGTGCCAGCAGTCCCCCGGGACAGTATGGCTACACCTTC	CASSPPGQYGYTF
few	TRBV5-1	TRBJ2-3	TRBD2	TGCGCCAGCAGAGCTCGGACTAGCGGGAGGGCGGGCGCAGATACGCAGTATTTT	CASRARTSGRAGADTQYF
-	TRBV19	TRBJ1-5	TRBD1	TGTGCCAGTACCATGGGGACAGGGGGTCAGCCCCAGCATTTT	CASTMGTGGQPQHF
-	TRBV28	TRBJ1-2	-	TGTGCCACCGGCAGGGGTCTTGGCTACACCTTC	CATGRGLGYTF
once	TRBV9	TRBJ2-1	TRBD2	TGTGCCAGCAGCACAAGGGGCCTAGCGGGACGCGATGAGCAGTTCTTC	CASSTRGLAGRDEQFF
-	TRBV3-1/TRBV3-2	TRBJ2-5	-	TGTGCCAGCAGCCAAGGGGGCGGACAGCCCTGGGAGACCCAGTACTTC	CASSQGGGQPWETQYF
-	TRBV5-1	TRBJ2-1	TRBD2	TGCGCCAGCAGCTTGGGGGGTCTTAGCGGGACCAATGAGCAGTTCTTC	CASSLGGLSGTNEQFF
-	TRBV4-1	TRBJ1-1	TRBD1	TGCGCCAGCAGCCCGATACAGGGGGTGCAGAACACTGAAGCTTTCTTT	CASSPIQGVQNTEAFF
few	TRBV28	TRBJ1-2	-	TGTGCCAGCATGGGCAGTTTCTATGGCTACACCTTC	CASMGSFYGYTF
-	TRBV19	TRBJ1-3	-	TGTGCCAGTAGTACGACAGGAAGCTCTGGAAACACCATATATTTT	CASSTTGSSGNTIYF
-	TRBV13	TRBJ1-1	-	TGTGCCAGCAGTTTAGTGGGGGGCACTGAAGCTTTCTTT	CASSLVGGTEAFF
-	TRBV19	TRBJ2-7	TRBD2	TGTGCCAGTAGTATCCAGCGGGGTTACGAGCAGTACTTC	CASSIQRGYEQYF